The 15 T cell receptor beta chains below were found in one sample sequenced in a study of T cell repertoires in cytomegalovirus infection. TCRdb re-called the reads through MiXCR, storing one row per CDR3 protein. The sample contains about 740,000 distinct CDR3 sequences, about a third of which appear only once. Specimen: PBMCs. The receptors were gathered from a human donor in good health (CMV status not recorded). Some clones in this sample may be carry-over from other donors' samples.

In this sample, this clonotype turned up a few times. The chain uses TRBV7-9 and TRBJ1-6; perhaps TRBD1 as D (5 bases). Trimming took off 4 bases at V and 11 bases at J, with 15 bases between the two ends. Germline V lookup: CDR1 SEHNR, CDR2 FQNEAQ (reference sequence). The CDR3 spans 14 residues. The CDR3 DNA is TGTGCCAGCAGCTCCGACTTCGGGGGTACACCCCTCCACTTT. Translation gives CASSSDFGGTPLHF.

This clonotype was seen more than once but under ten times. This rearrangement joins TRBV28 to TRBJ1-2, with 8 bases lining up with TRBD1. V trimming: 4 bases; J trimming: 4 bases; junction bases outside the gene matches: 2. CDR3 length: 13 residues. In germline, CDR1 is MDHEN, CDR2 SYDVKM. The DNA of the CDR3 is TGTGCCAGCAGTTGGACAGGGACCTATGGCTACACCTTC. As protein: CASSWTGTYGYTF.

This clonotype has only a few counts. This chain links TRBV6-6 with TRBJ2-3, with TRBD2 matching 12 bases. The ends lost 6 bases at V and 2 bases at J; junction bases unmatched: 9. Germline assignment: CDR1 MNHNY and CDR2 SVGAGI (reference sequence). The CDR3 loop spans 17 amino acids. The CDR3 bases are TGTGCCAGCAGGGATCGACTAGCGGGGGAGCTCACAGATACGCAGTATTTT. As protein: CASRDRLAGELTDTQYF.

The CDR3 loop is CASSRPGQGLGELFF. In DNA form, the CDR3 reads TGTGCCAGCAGCCGCCCGGGACAGGGGTTGGGGGAGCTGTTTTTT. This rearrangement joins TRBV28 to TRBJ2-2, with 10 bases aligning to TRBD1. This CDR3 has 15 residues. In germline, CDR1 is MDHEN, CDR2 SYDVKM. V dropped 6 bases and J dropped 8; count of bases not matched to a gene: 9. Drawing the rest from reference TRBV28 and TRBJ2-2, the complete variable domain is DVKVTQSSRYLVKRTGEKVFLECVQDMDHENMFWYRQDPGLGLRLIYFSYDVKMKEKGDIPEGYSVSREKKERFSLILESASTNQTSMYLCASSRPGQGLGELFFGEGSRLTVL.

The genes are TRBV6-1 and TRBJ2-7; D possibly corresponds to TRBD2 (5 bases). The V end was cut by 6 bases, the J end by 2 bases, with 14 bases between. Germline V gives CDR1 MNHNS, CDR2 SASEGT. There are 14 residues in the CDR3. This CDR3 is CASSPSGLTYEQYF. As DNA, the CDR3 is TGTGCCAGCAGCCCAAGCGGTTTAACCTACGAGCAGTACTTC.

This clonotype was recorded a few times. The chain employs TRBV10-3 and TRBJ1-1; 10 nucleotides match TRBD1. CDR1 is ENHRY, CDR2 SYGVKD, per germline. V dropped 7 bases and J dropped 4; count of bases not matched to a gene: 36. This CDR3 contains 24 residues. The CDR3 nucleotides are TGTGCCATCATCTTCCTGTTGGACAGGGGGGATTTTAGACAGCGCTTCCCTCCTAGCACTGAAGCTTTCTTT. Protein sequence: CAIIFLLDRGDFRQRFPPSTEAFF.

The chain is built from TRBV7-2 and TRBJ2-2; 10 nucleotides match TRBD2. The germline gives CDR1 SGHTA, CDR2 FQGNSA. With 1 base clipped from V and 6 bases from J, the junction kept 8 bases outside the gene matches. The CDR3 is made up of 17 amino acids. This CDR3 is CASSLGLAGVTPGELFF. As DNA, the CDR3 is TGTGCCAGCAGCTTAGGCCTAGCGGGGGTTACCCCCGGGGAGCTGTTTTTT. Combining the CDR3 with reference TRBV7-2 and TRBJ2-2 gives the whole variable domain GAGVSQSPSNKVTEKGKDVELRCDPISGHTALYWYRQSLGQGLEFLIYFQGNSAPDKSGLPSDRFSAERTGGSVSTLTIQRTQQEDSAVYLCASSLGLAGVTPGELFFGEGSRLTVL.

This clonotype has a handful of counts. The J gene is TRBJ1-2, the V gene TRBV11-2, with TRBD1 matching 10 bases. This CDR3 is 15 amino acids long. After removal of 4 bases from V and 8 bases from J, the junction contained 10 bases not matched to a gene. Germline V gives CDR1 SGHAT, CDR2 FQNNGV. CDR3 nucleotides: TGTGCCAGCAGCTCGACCCGGGACAGGGGAGGAGGCTACACCTTC. It is translated as CASSSTRDRGGGYTF.

This chain connects TRBV28 to TRBJ2-7, with 7 bases lining up with TRBD2. CDR3 length: 15 amino acids. Looked up from germline, CDR1 is MDHEN and CDR2 is SYDVKM. V dropped 6 bases and J dropped 0; count of bases not matched to a gene: 8. The CDR3 region is CASSSRLAFSYEQYF. For the CDR3, the DNA is TGTGCCAGCAGCTCCCGACTAGCTTTCTCCTACGAGCAGTACTTC.

The V and J genes are TRBV10-3 and TRBJ1-1; no reliable D call. The CDR3 spans 12 residues. V dropped 11 bases and J dropped 9 bases, with 19 bases sitting between them. Germline CDR1 reads ENHRY; CDR2 reads SYGVKD. CDR3 sequence reads: CADGGINGKAFF. In DNA form, the CDR3 reads TGTGCCGACGGTGGGATTAATGGGAAAGCTTTCTTT.

This clonotype was counted a few times. The J gene is TRBJ1-2, the V gene TRBV6-1, with 7 bases aligning to TRBD1. The CDR3 has 14 amino acids. The germline V gene has CDR1 MNHNS and CDR2 SASEGT. The trim removed 9 bases at V and 4 bases at J, leaving 11 bases unmatched. CDR3 loop: CASHTGVDSYGYTF. The CDR3 region has the DNA TGTGCCAGTCATACAGGGGTTGATAGCTATGGCTACACCTTC.

This clonotype came up a few times. The genes are TRBV10-3 and TRBJ1-1; 7 nucleotides align to TRBD1. CDR3 length equals 15 residues. Germline loops: CDR1 ENHRY, CDR2 SYGVKD. V shed 2 bases, J shed 6 bases, and the junction held 9 bases outside the gene matches. The CDR3 DNA sequence: TGTGCCATCAGTGAGAATGACAGGGAAGTCGCTGAAGCTTTCTTT. This gives the protein CAISENDREVAEAFF.

This clonotype was picked up many times. V gene TRBV7-9 combines with J gene TRBJ1-2; D gene unclear. This CDR3 contains 17 residues. CDR1 and CDR2 (germline): SEHNR, FQNEAQ (reference sequence). V lost 6 bases and J 0 bases, leaving 20 bases between the germline ends. The CDR3 coding sequence is TGTGCCAGCAGTCGAAGGTCGGTAGTTCAAGCTAACTATGGCTACACCTTC. It encodes CASSRRSVVQANYGYTF.

This clonotype has just a few counts. CDR3 protein: CAIRGSEGYGYTF. CDR3 nucleotides: TGTGCCATCCGAGGCAGTGAAGGCTATGGCTACACCTTC. The chain carries TRBV10-3 and TRBJ1-2; D not resolved. Trimming stripped 8 bases from V and 4 bases from J, with 14 bases between. The CDR3 covers 13 residues. Germline V gene sequence: CDR1 ENHRY, CDR2 SYGVKD.

This chain joins TRBV19 and TRBJ2-3; D may match TRBD1 or TRBD2 (5 bases each). This CDR3 has 15 amino acids. V shed 7 bases and J shed 2 bases, with 16 bases lying between them. The germline V gene has CDR1 LNHDA and CDR2 SQIVND (reference sequence). The CDR3 reads CASTRDGRYTDTQYF. CDR3 coding DNA: TGTGCCAGTACAAGGGACGGGCGCTACACAGATACGCAGTATTTT.